The clone carrying this T cell receptor (beta chain) showed up just a few times. What it binds is not known. Lesional scalp tissue (obtained by punch biopsy) and peripheral blood were collected from alopecia areata patients. CDR1 is KGHSH and CDR2 is LQKENI in the germline V gene. CDR3 size: 15 residues. Between the trimmed V and J ends, which lost 1 base and 2 bases, there was a span of 11 bases. This entry is derived from a study of CD8+ T cells in alopecia areata. Study-level background: Treatment comprised oral tofacitinib, 5 to 10 mg twice daily, in treated patients. Study-wide points: Patients displayed less clarity in TCR sharing than mice, a finding possibly related to HLA. For lesional scalp, especially alopecia totalis/universalis, clonality was higher than in normal scalp.

It was cDNA, reverse transcribed from extracted RNA, that served as the sequencing template. The method was immunoSEQ multiplex PCR; TCRdb's version includes in-frame clones alone and lacks a portion of them. The sample carries some 150,000 clones, roughly 64% recorded once. This chain joins TRBV18 and TRBJ2-5; D is possibly TRBD2 (6 bases). This specimen consisted of CD4+ T cells sorted from blood, obtained at week 0. The receptor's source is a human donor with alopecia areata. The CDR3 DNA is TGTGCCAGCTCACCACTCCTCGCGGGGCAAGAGACCCAGTACTTC. Translating gives CASSPLLAGQETQYF.